One and the same sample provided the 15 T cell receptor beta chains below, sequenced in a study of cytomegalovirus exposure and HLA in healthy donors. 13 Jbeta primers and 60 Vbeta primers were used for the PCR. Some clones are missing from TCRdb's copy, which holds only in-frame ones; the method was immunoSEQ multiplex PCR. The sample holds nearly 200,000 clones. The sample taken for sequencing was PBMCs. The receptors derive from a boy under 18 in good health and CMV-seronegative.

The CDR3 protein is CASSFAGNTEAFF. CDR3 nucleotides: TGTGCCAGCAGCTTTGCGGGGAACACTGAAGCTTTCTTT. V gene TRBV7-3 combines with J gene TRBJ1-1; the D is unclear. The germline V gene encodes CDR1 SGHTA and CDR2 FQGTGA. V was pared by 3 bases and J by 1 base, with 6 bases between. The CDR3 totals 13 residues.

The chain is built from TRBV11-3 and TRBJ2-1; 11 nucleotides match TRBD2. This CDR3 is 15 amino acids long. The junction had 9 bases not matched to a gene; V was cut back by 5 bases and J by 9 bases. CDR1 and CDR2 from the germline V gene are SGHNT and YENEEA. The CDR3 reads CASSRTTSGGGEQFF. CDR3 nucleotides: TGTGCCAGCAGCCGAACCACTAGCGGGGGAGGTGAGCAGTTCTTC.

The rearrangement links TRBV19 to TRBJ1-1, with TRBD1 as a possible D gene (5 bases). The CDR3 is 13 amino acids. Per the germline V gene, CDR1 is LNHDA and CDR2 is SQIVND (reference sequence). Trimming removed 7 bases at V and 4 bases at J, with 13 bases between. CDR3 loop: CASMAGRPTEAFF. CDR3 in DNA: TGTGCCAGTATGGCAGGGAGGCCCACTGAAGCTTTCTTT.

The rearrangement joins TRBV11-3 to TRBJ2-3; 10 nucleotides line up with TRBD2. This CDR3 has 16 amino acids. Germline CDR1 SGHNT, CDR2 YENEEA. V shed 0 bases, J shed 3 bases, and the junction held 3 bases outside the gene matches. CDR3 loop: CASSLERAGGTDTQYF. The CDR3 DNA reads as TGTGCCAGCAGCTTAGAGAGAGCGGGGGGGACAGATACGCAGTATTTT.

The rearrangement joins TRBV27 to TRBJ1-5, with D perhaps TRBD1 (5 bases). CDR1 is MNHEY, CDR2 SMNVEV, per germline (reference sequence). Trimming shortened V by 0 bases and J by 2 bases, and 8 bases separated the two germline ends. The CDR3 is 15 amino acids. The CDR3 is CASSLSSRGNQPQHF. The CDR3, as DNA: TGTGCCAGCAGTTTATCAAGCAGGGGCAATCAGCCCCAGCATTTT.

The V call is TRBV9, the J call TRBJ1-3, with TRBD1 as a possible D gene (5 bases). CDR1 is SGDLS, CDR2 YYNGEE, per germline. CDR3 length equals 15 residues. Trimming took 3 bases from V and 5 from J, leaving 15 bases between them. CDR3 in DNA: TGTGCCAGCAGCGCCCTCCGGGCGGGACGAAACACCATATATTTT. It translates to CASSALRAGRNTIYF.

The V call is TRBV11-2, the J call TRBJ2-7; D may be TRBD1 (7 bases). The CDR3 spans 17 residues. Germline CDR1 and CDR2: SGHAT and FQNNGV. The V gene lost 5 bases and the J gene lost 1 base, with 21 bases spanning the gap. The CDR3 DNA is TGTGCCAGCAGCGCCAAAACTCAGGGGGGACGGTCCTACGAGCAGTACTTC. Its translation: CASSAKTQGGRSYEQYF.

The rearrangement links TRBV5-6 to TRBJ1-2; a weak D match, TRBD1 (5 bases). The CDR3 runs 19 residues. Per germline, CDR1 SGHDT and CDR2 YYEEEE. V was trimmed by 4 bases and J by 3 bases, leaving 28 bases between them. CDR3 amino acids: CASSETTLPGGKVHYGYTF. CDR3 nucleotides: TGTGCCAGCAGCGAGACCACTCTTCCCGGGGGTAAAGTCCACTATGGCTACACCTTC.

This chain uses TRBV27 with TRBJ1-2, with 9 nucleotides matching TRBD1. This CDR3 has 14 residues. Germline values: CDR1 MNHEY, CDR2 SMNVEV (reference sequence). The CDR3 sequence is CEWDRDLFNYGYTF. In nucleotides, the CDR3 is TGTGAATGGGACAGGGACCTGTTTAACTATGGCTACACCTTC.

The chain links TRBV14 to TRBJ2-7; TRBD2 might be the D (5 bases). The ends were cut back, 4 bases at V and 2 bases at J, with 9 bases in the middle. The CDR3 spans 13 residues. Germline CDR1 SGHDN, CDR2 FVKESK. CDR3 nucleotide sequence: TGTGCCAGCAGCCCTCGGGGTGCCTACGAGCAGTACTTC. Translating gives CASSPRGAYEQYF. The whole variable domain, remainder taken from reference TRBV14 and TRBJ2-7, is EAGVTQFPSHSVIEKGQTVTLRCDPISGHDNLYWYRRVMGKEIKFLLHFVKESKQDESGMPNNRFLAERTGGTYSTLKVQPAELEDSGVYFCASSPRGAYEQYFGPGTRLTVT.

This chain connects TRBV7-2 to TRBJ1-1, with no clear D. The germline V and J ends were trimmed by 1 base and 2 bases, with 11 bases remaining between them. The germline CDR1 and CDR2 sequences are SGHTA and FQGNSA. This CDR3 has 15 amino acids. The CDR3 coding sequence is TGTGCCAGCAGCTTAGTTCAGGCAAGCAACACTGAAGCTTTCTTT. Its protein is CASSLVQASNTEAFF.

The chain employs TRBV5-1 and TRBJ2-7; D is possibly TRBD2 (5 bases). The CDR3 runs to 13 residues. Per the germline V gene, CDR1 is SGHRS and CDR2 is YFSETQ. V was trimmed by 3 bases and J by 3 bases, leaving 10 bases between them. For the CDR3, the DNA is TGCGCCAGCAGCTCCAGCGGTAACTACGAGCAGTACTTC. Its translation: CASSSSGNYEQYF.

J is TRBJ2-3 and V is TRBV2, with 8 bases aligning to TRBD1. The CDR3 totals 15 residues. Germline-derived CDR1 and CDR2 are SNHLY and FYNNEI. The trim removed 6 bases at V and 1 base at J, leaving 6 bases unmatched. Written as DNA, the CDR3 is TGTGCCAGCAGGCGCCCGACAGGGGGCACAGATACGCAGTATTTT. Translated: CASRRPTGGTDTQYF.

This sequence joins TRBV6-1 and TRBJ1-2; TRBD1 matches at 8 bases. Germline V gene lookup returns CDR1 MNHNS and CDR2 SASEGT. The CDR3 totals 13 residues. DNA of the CDR3: TGTGGGATAGAGGGACAGGCGTACTATGGCTACACCTTC. Translating it yields CGIEGQAYYGYTF.

This rearrangement joins TRBV7-6 to TRBJ2-6, with D perhaps matching TRBD1 (5 bases). Germline CDR1 SGHVS, CDR2 FNYEAQ. Trimming took 6 bases from V and 2 from J, leaving 8 bases between them. The CDR3 extends over 14 amino acids. The CDR3 sequence: CASSRGAGANVLTF. The CDR3 nucleotides read TGTGCCAGCAGTAGGGGTGCTGGGGCCAACGTCCTGACTTTC.